This TCR beta chain is drawn from a study of patients and donors after allogeneic stem cell transplantation. Per the germline V gene, CDR1 is SNHLY and CDR2 is FYNNEI. This CDR3 contains 14 residues. V gave up 8 bases and J gave up 1 base, with 14 bases separating them. TCRdb redid the calling of the RT-PCR reads with MiXCR, one entry per CDR3 protein. The data contain 87,000 or so distinct CDR3 sequences, around 5% of them singletons. This clonotype was found many times. V is TRBV2 and J is TRBJ1-1, with a possible D match to TRBD1 (6 bases). What was sequenced was blood, either unsorted or a sorted T cell fraction (not recorded which). The sequence came from a human donor who was either an allogeneic HSCT recipient or a stem cell or donor lymphocyte infusion donor (not recorded which). It is not recorded whose cells these are; they may come from a transplant donor. The CDR3, as DNA: TGTGCCAGCCACAAACAGGGAACGAACACTGAAGCTTTCTTT. Residues: CASHKQGTNTEAFF.